This T cell receptor (beta chain) was recorded in a study of T cell repertoires in cytomegalovirus infection (dated by TCRdb to between 2017 and 2020). At the level of the whole study: Recently identified HLA-C-restricted CMV epitopes, whose presentation resists viral immunomodulation, were targeted by peptide stimulations together with well-studied HLA-B-restricted epitopes. Donor HLA type was relevant to the analysis, because carriage of CMV infection together with the matching HLA type was indicated by public TCR beta signatures. Results the study describes overall, beyond this receptor: In both this cohort and an independent roughly 400-donor cohort, the cumulative frequency of public TCR beta family members distinguished carriers of CMV infection plus the relevant HLA type. The ex vivo response was dominated by HLA-C-restricted CMV-specific TCR beta clonotypes, which also provided the single most frequent clonotype in two of eight donors.

The treatment or condition label, as the study defines it: in vitro stimulation with specific CMV peptide epitopes to enrich CMV-specific T cells. The CDR3 runs 13 residues from the cysteine to the phenylalanine. The retained sequence is limited to the CDR3, 39 bases, with the frame set at the first base. The germline V gene (reference sequence) yields SEHNR for CDR1 and FQNEAQ for CDR2. V is shortened by 5 bases, J by 10 bases, and the region joining them spans 14 bases. This clonotype has more than one count but fewer than ten. There is no known antigen for this receptor. The record has no base qualities; no much larger clone is one base away. Sequencing relied on an Illumina HiSeq 1500. TCRdb reprocessing: public reads trimmed at Q25 with fastp, clones called with MiXCR, in-frame beta chains kept. CDR3 protein duplicates are merged, each entry listing the most common genes and DNA. This sample is represented by about 220,000 distinct CDR3 sequences; 35% to 45% of them were singletons. Jointly, the top ten make up approximately 59% of the sample.

The sequencing used CD8+ T cells from cultured PBMCs, collected from culture after CMV antigen stimulation. The chain is assembled from TRBV7-9 and TRBJ1-4; the D gene is unclear. The receptor comes from a human donor in good health (CMV status not recorded). Some clones in this sample may be carry-over from other donors' samples. Here is the DNA: TGTGCCAGCAGCCCCGCGGCGCGTGGAAAACTGTTTTTT. This translates into CASSPAARGKLFF.